What follows is one TCR beta chain and its context. This record belongs to a study of preoperative IRX-2 immunotherapy in early breast cancer. Germline loops: CDR1 PRHDT, CDR2 FYEKMQ (reference sequence). The CDR3 is made up of 16 amino acids. The V and J ends lost 5 bases and 5 bases, in that order; junction bases with no gene match: 13. Repertoires were generated with immunoSEQ multiplex PCR, while TCRdb's copy carries only in-frame clones and drops some. Of 60,000 or so clones detected, 94% appear once; the ten largest clones hold under 2%. Treatment indicated: preoperative locoregional IRX-2 cytokine immunotherapy. Patients received preoperative, locoregional IRX-2 cytokine immunotherapy in a phase Ib study.

The chain recombines TRBV13 with TRBJ2-7, with 9 positions matching TRBD1. Sampling was conducted from a patient treated with IRX-2 immunotherapy. The sequence was obtained from a human donor with breast cancer. CDR3 sequence: CASSLGLGTGINEQYF. CDR3 DNA: TGTGCCAGCAGCCTTGGGTTAGGGACAGGGATCAACGAGCAGTACTTC.